This note documents a single T cell receptor beta chain sequence. Its antigen is not known. The sample comes from a study of T cells expressing NK-cell markers. Study as a whole: All TCR beta repertoires analysed originated from sorted CD3+CD56+NKG2C+, CD3+CD56+NKG2C- and CD3+CD56-NKG2C+ T cells. Findings and caveats of the study: These same clonotypes (in several donors) also led the CD3+CD56-NKG2C+ fraction. Dominant NKG2C+ clonotypes were found to form about 1.0-7.5% of CD8+ T cells in roughly 6 donors.

CDR3 length: 12 residues. From germline, CDR1 is SQVTM and CDR2 ANQGSEA. The authors generated TCR beta cDNA through 5'RACE template switching with UMIs. After re-calling the 5' RACE reads, TCRdb lists one entry per CDR3 protein, DNA absent. Recorded here are 90,000 to 130,000 distinct CDR3 sequences; the top ten clones represent roughly 18%. The sequence was collected from a woman between 18 and 70 years old in good health. What was sequenced was blood T cells: a sorted CD56 or NKG2C T cell subset, CD4+ or CD8+ T cells, or bulk PBMC T cells (not recorded which). This sequence joins TRBV29-1 and TRBJ2-3; no DNA is available, so the TRBD1 call from TCRdb remains unchecked. The CDR3 is CSVKGDTDTQYF.